The source of this TCR beta chain is a study of OX40 agonist ivuxolimab in advanced cancers. Across the study: Hepatocellular carcinoma, melanoma, renal cell or head and neck cancer was diagnosed in the dose-escalation patients. Subjects had a mean age of roughly 60 years, with a range of roughly 20 to 79; around 80% were male.

Measured with immunoSEQ multiplex PCR; TCRdb has only the in-frame clones, and not every one. The data show about 14,000 clones, around 90% seen once. With V trimmed by 1 base and J by 0 bases, 2 bases remained unmatched. CDR1 SQVTM and CDR2 ANQGSEA come from the germline V gene. The CDR3 is 14 residues long. Peripheral blood came from all dose cohorts at three timepoints. The genes are TRBV29-1 and TRBJ2-7; 8 bases agree with TRBD2. This clonotype was sampled from an adult with an advanced solid tumor such as melanoma, head and neck, liver or kidney cancer. The sequences come from CD4+ or CD8+ T cells sorted from blood, collected in a trial of the OX40 agonist ivuxolimab. Written as DNA, the CDR3 is TGCAGCGTTGAAGGAAGCGGGGGCTCCTACGAGCAGTACTTC. Amino acids: CSVEGSGGSYEQYF.